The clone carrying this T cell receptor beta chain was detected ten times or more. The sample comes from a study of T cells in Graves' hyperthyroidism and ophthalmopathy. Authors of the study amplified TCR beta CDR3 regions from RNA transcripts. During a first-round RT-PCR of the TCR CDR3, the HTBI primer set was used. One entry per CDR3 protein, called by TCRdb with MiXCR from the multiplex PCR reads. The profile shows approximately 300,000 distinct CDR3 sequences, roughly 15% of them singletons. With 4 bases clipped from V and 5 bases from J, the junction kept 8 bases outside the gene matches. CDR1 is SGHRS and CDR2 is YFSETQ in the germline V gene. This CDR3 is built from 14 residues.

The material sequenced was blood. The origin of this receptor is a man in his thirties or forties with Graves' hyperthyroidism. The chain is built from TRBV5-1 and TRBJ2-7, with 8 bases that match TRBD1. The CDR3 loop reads CASSVRQGRDEQYF. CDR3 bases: TGCGCCAGCAGCGTCCGACAGGGGCGCGACGAGCAGTACTTC. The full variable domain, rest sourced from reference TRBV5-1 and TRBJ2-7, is KAGVTQTPRYLIKTRGQQVTLSCSPISGHRSVSWYQQTPGQGLQFLFEYFSETQRNKGNFPGRFSGRQFSNSRSEMNVSTLELGDSALYLCASSVRQGRDEQYFGPGTRLTVT.